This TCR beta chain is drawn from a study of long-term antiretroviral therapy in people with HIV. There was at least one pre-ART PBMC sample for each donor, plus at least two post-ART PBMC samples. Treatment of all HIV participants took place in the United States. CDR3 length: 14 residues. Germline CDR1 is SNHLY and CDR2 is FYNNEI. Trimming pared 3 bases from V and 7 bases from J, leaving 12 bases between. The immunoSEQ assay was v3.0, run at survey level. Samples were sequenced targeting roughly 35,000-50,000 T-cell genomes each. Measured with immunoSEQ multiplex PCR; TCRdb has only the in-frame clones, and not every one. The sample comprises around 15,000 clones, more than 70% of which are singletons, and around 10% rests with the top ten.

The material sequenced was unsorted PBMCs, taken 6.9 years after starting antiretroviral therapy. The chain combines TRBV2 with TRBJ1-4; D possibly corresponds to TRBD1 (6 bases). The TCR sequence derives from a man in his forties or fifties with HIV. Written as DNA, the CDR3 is TGTGCCAGCAGTGAGGGGACAAAGGCTGAAAAACTGTTTTTT. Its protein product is CASSEGTKAEKLFF. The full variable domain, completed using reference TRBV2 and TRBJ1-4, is EPEVTQTPSHQVTQMGQEVILRCVPISNHLYFYWYRQILGQKVEFLVSFYNNEISEKSEIFDDQFSVERPDGSNFTLKIRSTKLEDSAMYFCASSEGTKAEKLFFGSGTQLSVL.